The 8 T cell receptor beta chains listed next were all sequenced from one sample in a study of CD8+CD57+ T cells in acquired aplastic anemia. Profiles of TCR beta VDJ and CDR3 were generated from a genomic DNA template. TCRdb re-derived calls from the reads in MiXCR, one entry per CDR3 protein. The table has some 210,000 distinct CDR3 sequences, roughly 57% seen once. Input material: sorted CD4+, CD8+, or CD8+CD57+ T cells (not recorded which) from PBMCs. The receptors derive from a human donor in good health.

V and J are TRBV20-1 and TRBJ1-5, with 10 bases lining up with TRBD1. The CDR3 contains 14 residues. The germline V gene has CDR1 DFQATT and CDR2 SNEGSKA (reference sequence). The V segment lost 6 bases and the J segment 7 bases; nucleotides outside the gene matches: 9. DNA for the CDR3: TGCAGTGCGGAGACAGGGGGCGCGGAGCAGCCCCAGCATTTT. The encoded protein is CSAETGGAEQPQHF.

The rearrangement joins TRBV7-9 to TRBJ1-2, with D tentatively TRBD1 (6 bases). Germline V gene data show CDR1 as SEHNR and CDR2 as FQNEAQ (reference sequence). Deletions cut 7 bases from V and 6 bases from J, with 15 bases between. This CDR3 is built from 13 residues. Written as DNA, the CDR3 is TGTGCCAGCAAGGGAGGACAGTTCGATGGCTACACCTTC. It is translated as CASKGGQFDGYTF.

This clonotype appeared many times. DNA for the CDR3: TGTGCCAGCTCACCACCGGCCGAAACCTACGAGCAGTACTTC. Protein sequence: CASSPPAETYEQYF. The chain employs TRBV18 and TRBJ2-7; D is unresolved. Per germline, CDR1 KGHSH and CDR2 LQKENI. The CDR3 runs 14 residues. The ends were cut back, 0 bases at V and 2 bases at J, with 8 bases in the middle.

The table lists this clonotype with many counts. The chain couples TRBV12-3 or TRBV12-4 to TRBJ2-7; D not certain. The CDR3 is 13 amino acids. Trimming cost V 5 bases and J 2 bases, with 10 bases left between them. This CDR3 is CASSVDGPYEQYF. Written as DNA, the CDR3 is TGTGCCAGCAGTGTGGACGGGCCCTACGAGCAGTACTTC.

V is TRBV24-1 and J is TRBJ2-7; D uncertain. Germline lookup yields CDR1 KGHDR and CDR2 SFDVKD. The CDR3 extends over 14 amino acids. The V and J ends lost 9 bases and 6 bases respectively, with 20 bases between them. In DNA form, the CDR3 reads TGTGCCACCCGTAGCCCAGGCAAAGTGGGCGAGCAGTACTTC. Amino acid sequence: CATRSPGKVGEQYF.

Concerning this clonotype: It may be a read error: a sequence one base away is much more abundant. The limits of the CDR3 on the DNA are not certain, so only TCRdb's listed CDR3 is given. The chain has TRBV30 and TRBJ1-2. The germline CDR1 and CDR2 sequences are GTSNPN and SVGIG (reference sequence). Counting both end residues, the CDR3 totals 11 amino acids. The CDR3 sequence is CACRINYGCTF.

The chain uses TRBV24-1 and TRBJ1-3; D ambiguous. This CDR3 is 16 amino acids long. From germline, CDR1 is KGHDR and CDR2 SFDVKD. V lost 5 bases to trimming and J lost 0 bases, with 13 bases between them. CDR3 coding DNA: TGTGCCACCAGTGTTGCGGACTGTTACTCTGGAAACACCATATATTTT. Translation gives CATSVADCYSGNTIYF.

This clonotype was counted only a few times. The chain uses TRBV7-9 and TRBJ2-5; 7 bases align to TRBD1. The V and J ends lost 5 bases and 1 base, in that order; junction bases with no gene match: 7. The CDR3 consists of 15 residues. In germline, CDR1 is SEHNR, CDR2 FQNEAQ (reference sequence). As DNA, the CDR3 is TGTGCCAGCAGCCATAGACAGGGCGCCCAAGAGACCCAGTACTTC. It translates to CASSHRQGAQETQYF.